What follows are 24 T cell receptor beta chains derived from one specimen sequenced in a study of control samples from healthy donors and cancer patients (dated by TCRdb to the early 2020s). The library was produced with the immunoSEQ multiplex PCR assay. Drawn from immuneACCESS, this table holds only the in-frame rearrangements with V and J called that TCRdb kept. Clones are partly lost; checked studies trace under half to an unresolved V gene and leave the rest unexplained. The sample table records about 84,000 clones; around 83% of these occur just once. The ten top clones hold approximately 10% of the sample. Material: PBMCs. These receptors were collected from a man aged 60 to 75 with head and neck cancer.

The chain uses TRBV6-5 and TRBJ1-2; TRBD1 is a possible D gene (5 bases). The CDR3 is 15 amino acids. In germline, CDR1 is MNHEY, CDR2 SVGAGI. V lost 5 bases, J lost 5 bases, and 18 bases lay in between. This chain's CDR3 is CASSMTEPELYGYTF. CDR3 bases: TGTGCCAGCAGTATGACAGAGCCCGAACTTTATGGCTACACCTTC.

The chain links TRBV20-1 to TRBJ2-5; D ambiguous. CDR3 size: 13 residues. Germline V gives CDR1 DFQATT, CDR2 SNEGSKA (reference sequence). Trimming cost V 3 bases and J 2 bases, with 10 bases left between them. In DNA form, the CDR3 reads TGCAGTGCTAGTATGCGGCGGCAAGAGACCCAGTACTTC. Amino acids: CSASMRRQETQYF.

This chain uses TRBV18 with TRBJ1-1; D is unclear. The germline V gene has CDR1 KGHSH and CDR2 LQKENI. The CDR3 has 13 amino acids. Trimming removed 1 base from V and 5 bases from J, with 8 bases in between. For the CDR3, the DNA is TGTGCCAGCTCACCACAGGGAGAGACTGAAGCTTTCTTT. This translates into CASSPQGETEAFF.

The CDR3 spells CASSPGTTNEKLFF. The CDR3 coding sequence is TGCGCCAGCAGCCCCGGGACAACTAATGAAAAACTGTTTTTT. J is TRBJ1-4 and V is TRBV5-1; D unclear. V lost 4 bases, J lost 0 bases, and 7 bases lay in between. The germline gives CDR1 SGHRS, CDR2 YFSETQ. There are 14 residues in the CDR3.

The chain carries TRBV5-4 and TRBJ2-4; D gene unclear. CDR3 length: 14 residues. Germline CDR1 reads SGHNT; CDR2 reads YYREEE (reference sequence). V shed 4 bases and J shed 6 bases, with 14 bases lying between them. The CDR3 region is CASSLRQNRNIQYF. The CDR3 region has the DNA TGTGCCAGCAGCCTCCGACAAAATCGAAACATTCAGTACTTC.

The V call is TRBV18, the J call TRBJ2-7; D possibly corresponds to TRBD1 (6 bases). The CDR3 sequence is 17 residues long. Per the germline V gene, CDR1 is KGHSH and CDR2 is LQKENI. V lost 3 bases, J lost 3 bases, and 21 bases lay in between. The CDR3 DNA follows: TGTGCCAGCTCACCGGGCTCAGGGGAGTCCGGACTCTACGAGCAGTACTTC. Amino acid sequence: CASSPGSGESGLYEQYF.

V and J are TRBV5-8 and TRBJ2-7; D tentatively reads TRBD1 or TRBD2 (6 bases each). Germline V gives CDR1 SGHTS, CDR2 YDEGEE. The CDR3 has 15 amino acids. Trimming took off 1 base at V and 0 bases at J, with 11 bases between the two ends. The CDR3 spells CASSLSAGHSYEQYF. The CDR3 DNA sequence: TGTGCCAGCAGCTTGTCGGCGGGACACTCCTACGAGCAGTACTTC.

This chain joins TRBV5-5 and TRBJ1-2; the match to TRBD1 covers 7 bases. J lost 8 bases, V lost 0 bases, and 4 bases had no gene match. CDR3 size: 13 residues. Germline V gene lookup returns CDR1 SGHKS and CDR2 YYEKEE (reference sequence). CDR3 nucleotide sequence: TGTGCCAGCAGCTTGGGACAGGGCGGGGGCTACACCTTC. Translated: CASSLGQGGGYTF. The full variable domain, in which reference TRBV5-5 and TRBJ1-2 provide the parts outside the CDR3, is DAGVTQSPTHLIKTRGQQVTLRCSPISGHKSVSWYQQVLGQGPQFIFQYYEKEERGRGNFPDRFSARQFPNYSSELNVNALLLGDSALYLCASSLGQGGGYTFGSGTRLTVV.

The chain uses TRBV2 and TRBJ2-6; weak D call: TRBD2 (6 bases). This CDR3 comprises 17 residues. The V end was cut by 4 bases, the J end by 0 bases, with 13 bases between. CDR1 SNHLY and CDR2 FYNNEI come from the germline V gene. The CDR3 sequence is CASSGGGPGSGANVLTF. CDR3 sequence (DNA): TGTGCCAGCAGTGGGGGAGGCCCAGGCTCTGGGGCCAACGTCCTGACTTTC.

The chain uses TRBV2 and TRBJ2-5; a weak D match, TRBD2 (7 bases). The germline CDR1 and CDR2 sequences are SNHLY and FYNNEI. The V end was cut by 7 bases, the J end by 6 bases, with 12 bases between. CDR3 size: 12 residues. The CDR3 loop is CASILGGQTQYF. In DNA form, the CDR3 reads TGTGCCAGCATTCTGGGGGGGCAGACCCAGTACTTC.

The V gene is TRBV7-2, the J gene TRBJ1-5; D remains unclear. The CDR3 is 13 residues long. CDR1 and CDR2 from the germline V gene are SGHTA and FQGNSA. V lost 3 bases and J lost 0, with 3 bases in between. The CDR3 loop is CASSFFSNQPQHF. DNA of the CDR3: TGTGCCAGCAGCTTTTTTAGCAATCAGCCCCAGCATTTT.

The chain uses TRBV6-5 and TRBJ2-5; 8 bases fit TRBD2. J was trimmed by 2 bases and V by 6 bases; bases with no gene match: 5. There are 14 residues in the CDR3. CDR1 MNHEY and CDR2 SVGAGI come from the germline V gene. The CDR3 DNA is TGTGCCAGCAGAATAGCGGGAAGACAAGAGACCCAGTACTTC. Encoded protein: CASRIAGRQETQYF.

Regarding this clone: One end of the junction varies from germline; a read error may be responsible. This rearrangement joins TRBV6-5 to TRBJ2-1; 7 nucleotides align to TRBD1. CDR1 and CDR2 (germline): MNHEY, SVGAGI. The CDR3 covers 15 residues. CDR3 protein: CASRKWKRGRGEQLF. As DNA, the CDR3 is TGTGCCAGCAGGAAATGGAAGAGGGGGCGTGGGGAGCAGCTCTTC.

The table lists this clone with a count of one. The chain is built from TRBV19 and TRBJ1-5; 9 nucleotides agree with TRBD1. This CDR3 is built from 16 residues. The V and J ends lost 7 bases and 7 bases, in that order; junction bases with no gene match: 14. Germline CDR1 LNHDA, CDR2 SQIVND (reference sequence). The CDR3 DNA sequence: TGTGCCAGTACCGATACCGGGACAGGGATCGGCCAGCCCCAGCATTTT. This sequence encodes CASTDTGTGIGQPQHF. Variable domain in full (rest from reference TRBV19 and TRBJ1-5): DGGITQSPKYLFRKEGQNVTLSCEQNLNHDAMYWYRQDPGQGLRLIYYSQIVNDFQKGDIAEGYSVSREKKESFPLTVTSAQKNPTAFYLCASTDTGTGIGQPQHFGDGTRLSIL.

V is TRBV19 and J is TRBJ1-4; 8 nucleotides line up with TRBD1. The CDR3 is 15 residues long. Losses at the gene ends were 5 bases for V and 5 bases for J; bases not matched to a gene: 7. Germline V lookup: CDR1 LNHDA, CDR2 SQIVND (reference sequence). The CDR3 loop reads CASSRTGLVNEKLFF. The CDR3 nucleotides read TGTGCCAGTAGTCGGACAGGGCTGGTGAATGAAAAACTGTTTTTT.

The V and J genes are TRBV18 and TRBJ1-1; D remains unclear. Deletions cut 3 bases from V and 4 bases from J, with 9 bases between. CDR3 length equals 13 residues. Germline V CDR1 and CDR2: KGHSH, LQKENI. CDR3 in amino acids: CASSPLGVTEAFF. CDR3 DNA sequence: TGTGCCAGCTCACCTCTGGGTGTCACTGAAGCTTTCTTT.

The chain is built from TRBV9 and TRBJ1-3, with a possible D match to TRBD1 (5 bases). CDR3 size: 12 residues. Trimming took off 7 bases at V and 4 bases at J, with 9 bases between the two ends. Germline V gives CDR1 SGDLS, CDR2 YYNGEE. The CDR3 here is CASGTVGNTIYF. The CDR3 coding sequence is TGTGCCAGCGGGACGGTCGGAAACACCATATATTTT.

The V and J genes are TRBV6-2 or TRBV6-3 and TRBJ1-1, with 10 bases lining up with TRBD1. Looked up from germline, CDR1 is MNHEY and CDR2 is SVGEGT. Trimming at V came to 3 bases and at J to 5 bases, leaving 3 bases not matched to a gene. The CDR3 length is 14 residues. The CDR3 loop is CASSYQGQGTEAFF. CDR3 nucleotides: TGTGCCAGCAGTTATCAGGGACAGGGGACTGAAGCTTTCTTT.

In its sample, this clone was seen a few times. This chain connects TRBV7-9 to TRBJ1-5; weak D call: TRBD1 (6 bases). Trimming took off 2 bases at V and 7 bases at J, with 15 bases between the two ends. Germline lookup yields CDR1 SEHNR and CDR2 FQNEAQ (reference sequence). There are 15 residues in the CDR3. CDR3 amino acids: CASSLTLSGDQPQHF. DNA of the CDR3: TGTGCCAGCAGCTTAACCCTCTCAGGGGACCAGCCCCAGCATTTT.

The gene calls are TRBV19 and TRBJ1-6; D is possibly TRBD1 (5 bases). V lost 7 bases, J lost 0 bases, and 10 bases lay in between. CDR3 length: 15 amino acids. CDR1 and CDR2 from the germline V gene are LNHDA and SQIVND (reference sequence). CDR3 nucleotides: TGTGCCAGTAACGACAGACACTCCTATAATTCACCCCTCCACTTT. Translating gives CASNDRHSYNSPLHF.

The J gene is TRBJ1-4, the V gene TRBV5-1; D is undetermined. CDR3 length: 13 amino acids. Trimming cost V 4 bases and J 0 bases, with 4 bases left between them. Germline-derived CDR1 and CDR2 are SGHRS and YFSETQ. The DNA of the CDR3 is TGCGCCAGCAGCCGATCAACTAATGAAAAACTGTTTTTT. This gives the protein CASSRSTNEKLFF.

This chain connects TRBV6-5 to TRBJ1-1; 9 bases agree with TRBD1. J was trimmed by 5 bases and V by 6 bases; bases with no gene match: 7. The CDR3 is made up of 14 amino acids. Germline V gives CDR1 MNHEY, CDR2 SVGAGI. As DNA, the CDR3 is TGTGCCAGCAGAATTGGGACAGGGTGGACTGAAGCTTTCTTT. Amino acids: CASRIGTGWTEAFF.

V gene TRBV19 combines with J gene TRBJ2-2, with TRBD1 as a possible D gene (6 bases). Trimming removed 6 bases at V and 3 bases at J, with 14 bases between. The V gene's germline CDR1 is LNHDA and CDR2 SQIVND (reference sequence). The CDR3 is 15 residues long. The CDR3 reads CASRTGTLHTGELFF. CDR3 nucleotide sequence: TGTGCCAGTAGAACCGGGACACTACACACCGGGGAGCTGTTTTTT.

This chain joins TRBV9 and TRBJ2-1; unclear D gene. Between the trimmed V and J ends, which lost 4 bases and 1 base, there was a span of 12 bases. Germline CDR1 is SGDLS and CDR2 is YYNGEE. The CDR3 has 15 residues. The CDR3 spells CASSPTRRSYNEQFF. The CDR3 DNA follows: TGTGCCAGCAGCCCCACCAGAAGGTCCTACAATGAGCAGTTCTTC.